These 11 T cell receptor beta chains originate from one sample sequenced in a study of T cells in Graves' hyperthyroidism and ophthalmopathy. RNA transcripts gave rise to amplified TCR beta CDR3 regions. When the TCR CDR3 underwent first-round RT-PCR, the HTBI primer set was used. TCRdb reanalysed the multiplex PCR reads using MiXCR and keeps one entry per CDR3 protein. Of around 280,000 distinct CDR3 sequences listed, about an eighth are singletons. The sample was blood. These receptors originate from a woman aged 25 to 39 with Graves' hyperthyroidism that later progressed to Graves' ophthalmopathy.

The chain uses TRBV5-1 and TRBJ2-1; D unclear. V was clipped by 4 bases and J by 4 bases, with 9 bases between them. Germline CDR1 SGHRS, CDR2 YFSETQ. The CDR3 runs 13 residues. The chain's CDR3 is CASSNPAYNEQFF. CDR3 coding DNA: TGCGCCAGCAGCAATCCAGCTTACAATGAGCAGTTCTTC.

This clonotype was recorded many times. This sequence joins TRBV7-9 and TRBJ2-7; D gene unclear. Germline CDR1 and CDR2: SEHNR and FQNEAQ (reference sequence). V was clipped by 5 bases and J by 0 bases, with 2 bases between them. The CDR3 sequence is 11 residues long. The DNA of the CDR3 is TGTGCCAGCAGCAACTCCTACGAGCAGTACTTC. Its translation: CASSNSYEQYF. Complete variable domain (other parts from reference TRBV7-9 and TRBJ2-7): DTGVSQNPRHKITKRGQNVTFRCDPISEHNRLYWYRQTLGQGPEFLTYFQNEAQLEKSRLLSDRFSAERPKGSFSTLEIQRTEQGDSAMYLCASSNSYEQYFGPGTRLTVT.

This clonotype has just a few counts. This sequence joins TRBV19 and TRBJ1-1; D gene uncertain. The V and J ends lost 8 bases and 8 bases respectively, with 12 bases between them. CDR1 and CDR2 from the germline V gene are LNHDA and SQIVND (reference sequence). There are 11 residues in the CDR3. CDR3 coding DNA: TGTGCCAGTGGCGGAAGGTACGAAGCTTTCTTT. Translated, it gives CASGGRYEAFF.

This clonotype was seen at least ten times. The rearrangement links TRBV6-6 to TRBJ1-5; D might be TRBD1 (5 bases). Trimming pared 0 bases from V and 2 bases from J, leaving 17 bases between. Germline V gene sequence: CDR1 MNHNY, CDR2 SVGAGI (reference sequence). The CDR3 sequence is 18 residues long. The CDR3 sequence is CASSYSRPGRGGNQPQHF. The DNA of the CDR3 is TGTGCCAGCAGTTACTCGAGGCCAGGGCGTGGGGGCAATCAGCCCCAGCATTTT.

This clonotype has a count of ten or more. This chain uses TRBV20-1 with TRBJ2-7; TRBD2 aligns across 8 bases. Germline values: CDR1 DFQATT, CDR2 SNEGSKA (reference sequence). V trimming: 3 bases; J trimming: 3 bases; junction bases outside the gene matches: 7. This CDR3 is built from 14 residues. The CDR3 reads CSARSLAGLYEQYF. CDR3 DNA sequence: TGCAGTGCTAGGTCTTTAGCGGGGCTCTACGAGCAGTACTTC.

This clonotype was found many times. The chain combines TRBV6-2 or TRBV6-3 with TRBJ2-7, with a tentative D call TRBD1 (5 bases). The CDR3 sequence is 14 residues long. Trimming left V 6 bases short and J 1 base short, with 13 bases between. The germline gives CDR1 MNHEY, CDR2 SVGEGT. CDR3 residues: CASSHKGISYEQYF. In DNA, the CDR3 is TGTGCCAGCAGCCACAAGGGGATTTCCTACGAGCAGTACTTC.

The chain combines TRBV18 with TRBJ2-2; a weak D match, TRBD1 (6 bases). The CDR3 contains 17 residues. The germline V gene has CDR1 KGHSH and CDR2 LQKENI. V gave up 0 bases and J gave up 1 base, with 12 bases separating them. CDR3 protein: CASSPPGSQGNTGELFF. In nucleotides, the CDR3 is TGTGCCAGCTCACCACCGGGTTCACAGGGGAACACCGGGGAGCTGTTTTTT.

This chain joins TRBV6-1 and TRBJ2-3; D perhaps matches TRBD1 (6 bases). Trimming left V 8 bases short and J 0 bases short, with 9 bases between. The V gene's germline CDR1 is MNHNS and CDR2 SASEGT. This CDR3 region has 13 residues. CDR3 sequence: CASRDKSTDTQYF. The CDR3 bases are TGTGCCAGCCGGGACAAGAGCACAGATACGCAGTATTTT.

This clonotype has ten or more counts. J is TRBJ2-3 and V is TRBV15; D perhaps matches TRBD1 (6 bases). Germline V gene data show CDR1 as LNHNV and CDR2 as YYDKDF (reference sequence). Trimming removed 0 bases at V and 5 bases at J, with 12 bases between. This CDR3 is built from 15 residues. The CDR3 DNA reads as TGTGCCACCAGCAGAGAGGGACAAGAGAAAGATACGCAGTATTTT. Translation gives CATSREGQEKDTQYF. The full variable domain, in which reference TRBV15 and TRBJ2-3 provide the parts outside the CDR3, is DAMVIQNPRYQVTQFGKPVTLSCSQTLNHNVMYWYQQKSSQAPKLLFHYYDKDFNNEADTPDNFQSRRPNTSFCFLDIRSPGLGDTAMYLCATSREGQEKDTQYFGPGTRLTVL.

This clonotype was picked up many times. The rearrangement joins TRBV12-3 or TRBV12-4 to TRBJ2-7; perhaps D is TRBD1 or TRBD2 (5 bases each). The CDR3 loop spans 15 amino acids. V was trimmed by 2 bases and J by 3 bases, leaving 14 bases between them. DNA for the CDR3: TGTGCCAGCAGTTTATGGGACGGCCTAGACTACGAGCAGTACTTC. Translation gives CASSLWDGLDYEQYF.

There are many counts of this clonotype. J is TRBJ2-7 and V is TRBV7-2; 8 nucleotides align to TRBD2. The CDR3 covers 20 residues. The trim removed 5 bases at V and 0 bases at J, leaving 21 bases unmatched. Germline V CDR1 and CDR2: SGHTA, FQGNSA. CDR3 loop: CASSTPGWGTSGISSYEQYF. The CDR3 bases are TGTGCCAGCAGCACCCCTGGCTGGGGGACTAGTGGGATCAGCTCCTACGAGCAGTACTTC.